Following are 18 T cell receptor beta chains from one sample sequenced in a study of blood T cells in healthy people across ages. For the second PCR, which ran for 7 to 11 cycles, a sample-barcoded 5' primer and a J-beta primer mix were used. A single record per CDR3 protein comes from TCRdb applying MiXCR to the 5' RACE reads. The sample lists about 1.5 million distinct CDR3 sequences; 42% were seen once. The sample comprised blood. These receptors all stem from a young woman in good health.

The rearrangement joins TRBV7-9 to TRBJ1-1; D not resolved. The CDR3 covers 14 residues. From germline, CDR1 is SEHNR and CDR2 FQNEAQ (reference sequence). Trimming cost V 6 bases and J 8 bases, with 19 bases left between them. Written as DNA, the CDR3 is TGTGCCAGCAGGGGAGTCGGCGGACTTCGAGAAGCTTTCTTT. Its protein is CASRGVGGLREAFF.

In this sample, this clonotype turned up a few times. The V gene is TRBV6-1, the J gene TRBJ1-6; D perhaps matches TRBD1 (6 bases). The germline gives CDR1 MNHNS, CDR2 SASEGT. The CDR3 spans 10 residues. Trimming took off 8 bases at V and 16 bases at J, with 12 bases between the two ends. CDR3 sequence (DNA): TGTGCCAGCTTGGGGACATGGCTCCACTTT. Protein: CASLGTWLHF.

The rearrangement links TRBV4-2 to TRBJ2-1; a weak D match, TRBD1 (5 bases). CDR3 size: 16 residues. V lost 7 bases and J lost 8, with 24 bases in between. Germline V gene data show CDR1 as LGHNA and CDR2 as YNFKEQ. The CDR3 spells CASNRDQQSFRDEQFF. CDR3 in DNA: TGTGCCAGCAACCGTGACCAGCAGTCTTTCAGGGATGAGCAGTTCTTC.

The CDR3 loop reads CSVRGVYGYTF. The CDR3 nucleotides are TGCAGCGTGAGGGGTGTGTATGGCTACACCTTC. The V gene is TRBV29-1, the J gene TRBJ1-2; tentatively, D is TRBD1 (5 bases). Germline-derived CDR1 and CDR2 are SQVTM and ANQGSEA. This CDR3 has 11 residues. Trimming removed 6 bases from V and 5 bases from J, with 10 bases in between.

V gene TRBV6-2 or TRBV6-3 combines with J gene TRBJ2-7, with TRBD2 matching 7 bases. The J call is doubtful: the DNA matches TRBJ2-5 better. Germline V gene lookup returns CDR1 MNHEY and CDR2 SVGEGT. The CDR3 consists of 15 residues. This CDR3 reads CASSHYSSGGRTQYF. The CDR3 DNA reads TGTGCCAGCAGTCACTACTCTAGCGGTGGGAGGACCCAGTACTTC.

This chain uses TRBV10-1 with TRBJ2-4; TRBD1 agrees at 7 bases. Germline V gene lookup returns CDR1 WNHNN and CDR2 SYGVQD (reference sequence). Trimming took 2 bases from V and 4 from J; bases not matched to a gene: 2. The CDR3 spans 14 residues. CDR3 sequence reads: CASSEATGKNIQYF. The DNA of the CDR3 is TGCGCCAGCAGTGAGGCGACAGGGAAAAACATTCAGTACTTC.

The chain uses TRBV12-3 or TRBV12-4 and TRBJ2-7, with TRBD1 matching 11 bases. This CDR3 spans 14 amino acids. V lost 8 bases, J lost 4 bases, and 7 bases stayed unmatched. The CDR3 DNA reads as TGTGCCAGCGCCCGGGACAGGGGGTGGTACGAGCAGTACTTC. This translates into CASARDRGWYEQYF.

This clonotype was picked up a small number of times. The chain has TRBV20-1 and TRBJ2-7; 9 bases align to TRBD1. The CDR3 runs 16 residues. Trimming cost V 7 bases and J 3 bases; bases outside gene matches: 16. Germline V gene sequence: CDR1 DFQATT, CDR2 SNEGSKA (reference sequence). The CDR3 loop is CSVSVPGTGKFYEQYF. Written as DNA, the CDR3 is TGCAGTGTCTCCGTCCCCGGGACAGGGAAATTCTACGAGCAGTACTTC.

The J gene is TRBJ2-5, the V gene TRBV12-3 or TRBV12-4; 10 bases are shared with TRBD2. The end of the DNA is better explained by TRBJ2-7, so the J call may be wrong. The CDR3 covers 16 residues. CDR3 coding DNA: TGTGCCAGCAGTTTAGGAAGCGGGGGGGCGTCGGACGAGCAGTACTTC. Its translation: CASSLGSGGASDEQYF.

The rearrangement joins TRBV10-2 to TRBJ1-1; TRBD1 agrees at 9 bases. V lost 1 base, J lost 1 base, and 4 bases stayed unmatched. The germline V gene has CDR1 WSHSY and CDR2 SAAADI. This CDR3 has 16 residues. CDR3 nucleotides: TGCGCCAGCAGTGAGTTTCCGGGACAGGGGAACACTGAAGCTTTCTTT. It is translated as CASSEFPGQGNTEAFF.

In the case of this clonotype: An end of the junction does not agree with germline; a read error may underlie this. J is TRBJ1-1 and V is TRBV14, with a possible D match to TRBD1 (5 bases). The CDR3 has 14 residues. Germline CDR1 is SGHDN and CDR2 is FVKESK. CDR3 sequence (DNA): TGCGCCAGCAGCCCCACGTGGGCAGGGACTGAAGCTTTCTTT. Translated, it gives CASSPTWAGTEAFF.

This chain links TRBV6-1 with TRBJ2-7; D is unclear. The ends were cut back, 1 base at V and 0 bases at J, with 7 bases in the middle. CDR1 and CDR2 from the germline V gene are MNHNS and SASEGT. The CDR3 runs to 14 residues. The CDR3 DNA reads as TGTGCCAGCAGTGAAGGCTACAGCTCCTACGAGCAGTACTTC. This translates into CASSEGYSSYEQYF.

This chain connects TRBV3-1 to TRBJ2-7; 11 bases are shared with TRBD1. The CDR3 is 15 amino acids. The germline V gene has CDR1 LGHDT and CDR2 YNNKEL (reference sequence). After removal of 5 bases from V and 6 bases from J, the junction contained 9 bases not matched to a gene. The CDR3 region is CASSGKDRGLFEQYF. The CDR3 DNA reads as TGTGCCAGCAGCGGAAAGGACAGGGGGCTCTTCGAGCAGTACTTC.

About this clonotype itself: A junction end diverges from the germline sequence, so it may reflect a read error. The chain has TRBV25-1 and TRBJ2-7; weak D call: TRBD1 (6 bases). Germline CDR1 and CDR2: MGHDK and SYGVNS. This CDR3 has 17 amino acids. The CDR3 protein is CASIEYRSGQISYEQYF. CDR3 DNA: TGTGCCAGCATTGAATATAGGTCTGGACAGATTAGCTACGAGCAGTACTTC.

The chain joins TRBV5-6 to TRBJ2-1, with D perhaps matching TRBD1 or TRBD2 (6 bases each). This CDR3 is 18 amino acids long. CDR1 SGHDT and CDR2 YYEEEE come from the germline V gene. Trimming left V 0 bases short and J 8 bases short, with 24 bases between. CDR3 loop: CASSLVGGAGTTWDEQFF. The DNA of the CDR3 is TGTGCCAGCAGCTTGGTCGGGGGCGCGGGCACGACCTGGGATGAGCAGTTCTTC. Together with reference TRBV5-6 and TRBJ2-1, the CDR3 gives the full variable domain: DAGVTQSPTHLIKTRGQQVTLRCSPKSGHDTVSWYQQALGQGPQFIFQYYEEEERQRGNFPDRFSGHQFPNYSSELNVNALLLGDSALYLCASSLVGGAGTTWDEQFFGPGTRLTVL.

The chain links TRBV12-3 or TRBV12-4 to TRBJ2-1; 10 bases fit TRBD1. This CDR3 comprises 23 residues. After removal of 5 bases from V and 6 bases from J, the junction contained 31 bases not matched to a gene. The CDR3 spells CASSLGGDRGIGLLGASSNEQFF. CDR3 sequence (DNA): TGTGCCAGCAGTCTTGGAGGGGACAGGGGAATAGGGCTACTGGGGGCTAGCTCCAATGAGCAGTTCTTC.

The chain carries TRBV11-2 and TRBJ2-1; TRBD2 is a possible D gene (5 bases). The length of the CDR3 is 18 residues. Per germline, CDR1 SGHAT and CDR2 FQNNGV. V was trimmed by 3 bases and J by 0 bases, leaving 18 bases between them. CDR3 DNA sequence: TGTGCCAGCAGCTTGTCCCTTTGGACTCTGAGCTCCTACAATGAGCAGTTCTTC. Amino acids: CASSLSLWTLSSYNEQFF.

On this clonotype: At one end, the junction sequence differs from germline, possibly due to a read error. The chain combines TRBV4-1 with TRBJ2-1, with 10 bases aligning to TRBD2. The length of the CDR3 is 17 residues. Looked up from germline, CDR1 is MGHRA and CDR2 is YSYEKL. For the CDR3, the DNA is TGCGCCAGCGGCCAACTCCTAGCGGGGGTAACCGGGGATGAGCAGTTCTTC. It encodes CASGQLLAGVTGDEQFF.